Sequencing of this T cell receptor (beta chain) was carried out in a study of PD-1 blockade in classical Hodgkin lymphoma. Study-wide findings and caveats: Factors driving the repertoire differences, possibly disease activity or prior therapy, remain undefined.

Method: immunoSEQ multiplex PCR; TCRdb's copy keeps in-frame clones and lacks some. The sample holds about 110,000 clones, approximately 90% seen once. The germline V gene encodes CDR1 MDHEN and CDR2 SYDVKM. The CDR3 contains 13 residues. Trimming removed 1 base from V and 2 bases from J, with 5 bases in between. Concerning this clone: What it binds is unknown. Distinct nucleotide sequences in the sample also encode this CDR3.

Each of the patients experienced relapse following autologous stem cell transplantation, and their brentuximab vedotin exposure differed. The receptor was derived from a human donor with classical Hodgkin lymphoma. The sample here was peripheral blood mononuclear cells (PBMCs), taken before the second cycle of nivolumab. J is TRBJ1-2 and V is TRBV28; D not resolved. The CDR3 nucleotides are TGTGCCAGCAGTTTATCCCCGAACTATGGCTACACCTTC. It codes for CASSLSPNYGYTF.